Below are 20 T cell receptor beta chains sequenced from a single sample in a study of control samples from healthy donors and cancer patients. Repertoires were generated with immunoSEQ multiplex PCR, while TCRdb's copy carries only in-frame clones and drops some. The data show approximately 79,000 clones, with around 91% seen just once and roughly 7% held by the top ten. The sample taken for sequencing was blood. All receptors derive from a man between 50 and 59 years old in good health.

The chain couples TRBV6-2 or TRBV6-3 to TRBJ1-5; D remains ambiguous. Germline CDR1 is MNHEY and CDR2 is SVGEGT. The CDR3 is 13 residues long. The V and J ends lost 4 bases and 11 bases respectively, with 15 bases between them. In DNA form, the CDR3 reads TGTGCCAGCAGTTTCACCCATTCCGAGGCCCAGCATTTT. Residues: CASSFTHSEAQHF.

This chain joins TRBV6-6 and TRBJ2-3; 7 nucleotides line up with TRBD1. Germline trimming cut 7 bases from V and 4 bases from J; bases unmatched to any gene: 5. Germline CDR1 and CDR2: MNHNY and SVGAGI (reference sequence). The CDR3 length is 13 residues. Here the CDR3 DNA reads TGTGCCAGCAAATACAGGGGAGCAGATACGCAGTATTTT. Translated: CASKYRGADTQYF.

The DNA for the CDR3 is TGTGCCAGCAGTGAGGACGGCTATCAGCCCCAGCATTTT. Protein product: CASSEDGYQPQHF. The rearrangement joins TRBV12-3 or TRBV12-4 to TRBJ1-5; D gene ambiguous. Between the trimmed V and J ends, which lost 5 bases and 5 bases, there was a span of 10 bases. The CDR3 extends over 13 amino acids.

The chain uses TRBV6-2 or TRBV6-3 and TRBJ1-2; 7 nucleotides align to TRBD1. This CDR3 has 15 amino acids. Germline loops: CDR1 MNHEY, CDR2 SVGEGT. Losses at the gene ends were 5 bases for V and 6 bases for J; bases not matched to a gene: 12. The CDR3 sequence is CASSRRQGGSDGYTF. CDR3 in DNA: TGTGCCAGCAGTCGACGACAGGGAGGATCGGATGGCTACACCTTC.

This rearrangement joins TRBV10-1 to TRBJ1-1; D remains ambiguous. In germline, CDR1 is WNHNN, CDR2 SYGVQD (reference sequence). V gave up 3 bases and J gave up 1 base, with 12 bases separating them. This CDR3 is 15 amino acids long. The CDR3 DNA follows: TGCGCCAGCAGTGAATATACGGACCCGAACACTGAAGCTTTCTTT. This translates into CASSEYTDPNTEAFF.

This chain connects TRBV5-6 to TRBJ2-1, with D possibly TRBD2 on 5 matching bases. CDR1 is SGHDT and CDR2 is YYEEEE in the germline V gene. The CDR3 runs to 15 residues. V was pared by 1 base and J by 3 bases, with 11 bases between. CDR3 nucleotide sequence: TGTGCCAGCAGCTTGTGGACTCTGGACTACAATGAGCAGTTCTTC. Its protein is CASSLWTLDYNEQFF.

V gene TRBV6-5 combines with J gene TRBJ1-1; a possible D gene is TRBD1 (5 bases). CDR3 length: 15 residues. Germline CDR1 and CDR2: MNHEY and SVGAGI. The germline V and J ends were trimmed by 6 bases and 0 bases, with 14 bases remaining between them. The CDR3 sequence: CASSGAGTLNTEAFF. The CDR3 DNA is TGTGCCAGCAGCGGAGCCGGGACCTTGAACACTGAAGCTTTCTTT.

The chain links TRBV5-1 to TRBJ1-2; 8 bases match TRBD1. With V trimmed by 0 bases and J by 4 bases, 2 bases remained unmatched. Looked up from germline, CDR1 is SGHRS and CDR2 is YFSETQ. CDR3 length equals 14 residues. Here the CDR3 reads CASSLVQGAYGYTF. The CDR3 DNA reads TGCGCCAGCAGCTTGGTTCAGGGGGCCTATGGCTACACCTTC.

This clone showed up just a few times. This rearrangement joins TRBV18 to TRBJ2-5; D not certain. V dropped 2 bases and J dropped 2 bases, with 6 bases sitting between them. The CDR3 is 13 amino acids. The germline CDR1 and CDR2 sequences are KGHSH and LQKENI. The CDR3 loop reads CASSPEGQETQYF. For the CDR3, the DNA is TGTGCCAGCTCACCAGAAGGACAAGAGACCCAGTACTTC.

CDR3 DNA: TGTGCCTGGTTGTTGCCCAGGGTAAACTCCTATAATTCACCCCTCCACTTT. Protein: CAWLLPRVNSYNSPLHF. The gene calls are TRBV30 and TRBJ1-6, with D perhaps matching TRBD1 (5 bases). The germline V and J ends were trimmed by 5 bases and 0 bases, with 17 bases remaining between them. CDR3 length equals 17 residues. The germline gives CDR1 GTSNPN, CDR2 SVGIG (reference sequence). Full variable domain (outside the CDR3, taken from reference TRBV30 and TRBJ1-6): SQTIHQWPATLVQPVGSPLSLECTVEGTSNPNLYWYRQAAGRGLQLLFYSVGIGQISSEVPQNLSASRPQDRQFILSSKKLLLSDSGFYLCAWLLPRVNSYNSPLHFGNGTRLTVT.

The genes are TRBV5-6 and TRBJ1-2; TRBD1 matches at 9 bases. Trimming took 6 bases from V and 3 from J; bases not matched to a gene: 9. CDR3 size: 15 residues. Germline V gives CDR1 SGHDT, CDR2 YYEEEE. This CDR3 reads CASNAGTGKDYGYTF. DNA of the CDR3: TGTGCCAGCAACGCCGGGACAGGGAAGGACTATGGCTACACCTTC.

V is TRBV29-1 and J is TRBJ2-7; D is unresolved. The germline V and J ends were trimmed by 1 base and 2 bases, with 3 bases remaining between them. Germline values: CDR1 SQVTM, CDR2 ANQGSEA. This CDR3 is built from 11 residues. This CDR3 is CSVEGTYEQYF. The DNA for the CDR3 is TGCAGCGTTGAAGGTACCTACGAGCAGTACTTC.

The chain has TRBV7-2 and TRBJ1-2, with a weak D call TRBD1 (6 bases). The CDR3 length is 13 residues. Trimming cost V 7 bases and J 7 bases, with 16 bases left between them. Germline lookup yields CDR1 SGHTA and CDR2 FQGNSA. The CDR3, as DNA: TGTGCCAGCATACCGGACCCCAGGGGTGGCTACACCTTC. This codes for CASIPDPRGGYTF.

This chain joins TRBV24-1 and TRBJ2-1; 7 nucleotides agree with TRBD1. Germline V gene data show CDR1 as KGHDR and CDR2 as SFDVKD. The CDR3 spans 14 residues. Germline trimming cut 4 bases from V and 8 bases from J; bases unmatched to any gene: 7. The CDR3 DNA reads TGTGCCACCAGTGAAGAGGGGGCGCTCGATGAGCAGTTCTTC. This gives the protein CATSEEGALDEQFF.

V gene TRBV19 combines with J gene TRBJ2-3; D unresolved. The CDR3 has 13 residues. The ends were cut back, 5 bases at V and 3 bases at J, with 9 bases in the middle. Germline V gene data show CDR1 as LNHDA and CDR2 as SQIVND (reference sequence). As DNA, the CDR3 is TGTGCCAGTAGTGCCCCGGGTACAGATACGCAGTATTTT. Protein product: CASSAPGTDTQYF.

The V and J genes are TRBV19 and TRBJ2-1; 7 bases match TRBD2. The junction had 6 bases not matched to a gene; V was cut back by 7 bases and J by 0 bases. This CDR3 region has 15 residues. Germline-derived CDR1 and CDR2 are LNHDA and SQIVND (reference sequence). CDR3 coding DNA: TGTGCCAGTAAAACTAGCGAAACCTCCTACAATGAGCAGTTCTTC. As protein: CASKTSETSYNEQFF.

The chain recombines TRBV9 with TRBJ2-7; 10 positions match TRBD1. Germline V CDR1 and CDR2: SGDLS, YYNGEE. CDR3 size: 14 residues. V was pared by 3 bases and J by 6 bases, with 6 bases of the junction left unmatched. Written as DNA, the CDR3 is TGTGCCAGCAGCGCCGGGACAGGGGTCCCCGAGCAGTACTTC. This sequence encodes CASSAGTGVPEQYF. Full variable domain (missing parts from reference TRBV9 and TRBJ2-7): DSGVTQTPKHLITATGQRVTLRCSPRSGDLSVYWYQQSLDQGLQFLIQYYNGEERAKGNILERFSAQQFPDLHSELNLSSLELGDSALYFCASSAGTGVPEQYFGPGTRLTVT.

J is TRBJ2-7 and V is TRBV6-5; no firm D call. Trimming took 4 bases from V and 5 from J, leaving 15 bases between them. From germline, CDR1 is MNHEY and CDR2 SVGAGI. This CDR3 spans 14 amino acids. CDR3 bases: TGTGCCAGCAGTTTCGAACCGGCTTCCCACGAGCAGTACTTC. Its translation is CASSFEPASHEQYF.

J is TRBJ2-2 and V is TRBV12-5; D is ambiguous. This CDR3 contains 13 residues. V was trimmed by 1 base and J by 6 bases, leaving 6 bases between them. From germline, CDR1 is LGHNT and CDR2 FRNRAP. Here the CDR3 DNA reads TGTGCTAGTGGTTTGGCGAATCCCGGGGAGCTGTTTTTT. This gives the protein CASGLANPGELFF.

This chain joins TRBV27 and TRBJ2-5, with 8 bases matching TRBD2. CDR1 and CDR2 from the germline V gene are MNHEY and SMNVEV (reference sequence). Germline trimming cut 5 bases from V and 0 bases from J; bases unmatched to any gene: 14. CDR3 size: 18 residues. The CDR3 region is CASSPQGSGAEYQETQYF. In DNA form, the CDR3 reads TGTGCCAGCAGTCCCCAGGGTAGCGGGGCAGAGTACCAAGAGACCCAGTACTTC.